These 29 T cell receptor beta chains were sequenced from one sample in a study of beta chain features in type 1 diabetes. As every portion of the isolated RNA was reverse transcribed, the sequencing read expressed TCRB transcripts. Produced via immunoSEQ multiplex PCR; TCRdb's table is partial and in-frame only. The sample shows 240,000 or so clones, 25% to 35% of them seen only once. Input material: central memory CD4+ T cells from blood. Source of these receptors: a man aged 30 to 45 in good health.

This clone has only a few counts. CDR3 sequence reads: CASSTSSGSHYEQYF. As DNA, the CDR3 is TGTGCCAGCAGCACCTCAAGCGGGAGTCATTACGAGCAGTACTTC. This chain uses TRBV11-3 with TRBJ2-7, with 8 bases lining up with TRBD2. The CDR3 runs 15 residues. CDR1 SGHNT and CDR2 YENEEA come from the germline V gene. With 5 bases clipped from V and 4 bases from J, the junction kept 10 bases outside the gene matches. Together with reference TRBV11-3 and TRBJ2-7, the CDR3 gives the full variable domain: EAGVVQSPRYKIIEKKQPVAFWCNPISGHNTLYWYLQNLGQGPELLIRYENEEAVDDSQLPKDRFSAERLKGVDSTLKIQPAELGDSAVYLCASSTSSGSHYEQYFGPGTRLTVT.

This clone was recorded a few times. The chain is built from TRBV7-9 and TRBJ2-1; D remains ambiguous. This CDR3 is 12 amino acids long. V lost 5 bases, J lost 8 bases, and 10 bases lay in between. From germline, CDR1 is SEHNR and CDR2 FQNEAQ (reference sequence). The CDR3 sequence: CASSPGGDEQFF. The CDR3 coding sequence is TGTGCCAGCAGCCCGGGTGGGGATGAGCAGTTCTTC.

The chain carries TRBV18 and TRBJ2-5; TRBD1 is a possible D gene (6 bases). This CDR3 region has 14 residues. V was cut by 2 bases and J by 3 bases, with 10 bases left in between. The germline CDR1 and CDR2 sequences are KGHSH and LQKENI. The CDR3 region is CASSPRAGEETQYF. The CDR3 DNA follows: TGTGCCAGCTCACCAAGGGCAGGGGAAGAGACCCAGTACTTC.

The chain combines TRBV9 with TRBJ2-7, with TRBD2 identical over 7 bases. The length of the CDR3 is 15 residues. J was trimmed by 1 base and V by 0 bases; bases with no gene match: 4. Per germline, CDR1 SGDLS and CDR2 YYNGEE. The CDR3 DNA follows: TGTGCCAGCAGCGTAGGGGGCGGGGGATCCTACGAGCAGTACTTC. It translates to CASSVGGGGSYEQYF.

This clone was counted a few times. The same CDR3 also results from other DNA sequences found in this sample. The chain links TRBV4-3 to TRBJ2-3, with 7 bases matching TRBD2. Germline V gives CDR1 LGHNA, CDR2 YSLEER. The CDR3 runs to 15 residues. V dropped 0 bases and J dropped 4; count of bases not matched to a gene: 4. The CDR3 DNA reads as TGCGCCAGCAGCCAAGATTGGGGGGGTGCAGATACGCAGTATTTT. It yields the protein CASSQDWGGADTQYF.

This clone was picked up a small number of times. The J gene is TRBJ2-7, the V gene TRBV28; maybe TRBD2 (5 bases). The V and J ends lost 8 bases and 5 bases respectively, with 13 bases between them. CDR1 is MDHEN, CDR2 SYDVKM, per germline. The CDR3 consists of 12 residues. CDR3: CASRTVRNEQYF. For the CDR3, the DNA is TGTGCCAGCCGGACTGTTCGGAACGAGCAGTACTTC.

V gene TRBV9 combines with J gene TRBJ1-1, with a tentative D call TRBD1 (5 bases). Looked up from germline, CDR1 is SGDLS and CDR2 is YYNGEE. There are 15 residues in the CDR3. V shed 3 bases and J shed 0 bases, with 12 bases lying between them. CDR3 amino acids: CASSAQTVMNTEAFF. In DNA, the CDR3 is TGTGCCAGCAGCGCCCAGACAGTCATGAACACTGAAGCTTTCTTT.

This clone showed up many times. CDR3 in DNA: TGCGCCAGCAGTGAGTCGGGGACTTATGGTACGCAGCAGTACTTC. Translating it yields CASSESGTYGTQQYF. The chain has TRBV10-2 and TRBJ2-7; the D gene is possibly TRBD2 (6 bases). Trimming took off 0 bases at V and 8 bases at J, with 17 bases between the two ends. There are 15 residues in the CDR3. Looked up from germline, CDR1 is WSHSY and CDR2 is SAAADI.

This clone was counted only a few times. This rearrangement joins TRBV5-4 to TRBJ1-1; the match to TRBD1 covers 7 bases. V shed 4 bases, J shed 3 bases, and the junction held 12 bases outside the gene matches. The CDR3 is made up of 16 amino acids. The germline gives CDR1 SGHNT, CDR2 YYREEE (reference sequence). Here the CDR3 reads CASSLELDRADTEAFF. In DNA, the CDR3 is TGTGCCAGCAGCCTCGAGCTAGACAGGGCGGACACTGAAGCTTTCTTT.

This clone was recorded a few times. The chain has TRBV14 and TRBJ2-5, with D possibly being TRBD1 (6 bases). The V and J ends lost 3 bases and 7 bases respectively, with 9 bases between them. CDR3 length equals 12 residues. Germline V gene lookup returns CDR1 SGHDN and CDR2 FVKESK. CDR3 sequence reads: CASSQGARTQYF. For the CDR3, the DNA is TGTGCCAGCAGCCAGGGGGCGCGGACCCAGTACTTC.

This chain's CDR3 is CASSSTRDSSGDTQYF. CDR3 nucleotide sequence: TGTGCCAGCAGCTCAACCCGGGACAGCTCAGGGGATACGCAGTATTTT. The chain recombines TRBV7-9 with TRBJ2-3; 7 positions match TRBD1. Unmatched junction bases numbered 13, after V lost 4 bases and J lost 6 bases. The germline CDR1 and CDR2 sequences are SEHNR and FQNEAQ (reference sequence). This CDR3 contains 16 residues.

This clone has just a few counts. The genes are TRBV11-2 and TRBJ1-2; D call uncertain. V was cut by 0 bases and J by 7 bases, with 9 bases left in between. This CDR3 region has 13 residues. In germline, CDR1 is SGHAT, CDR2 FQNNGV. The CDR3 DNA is TGTGCCAGCAGCTTAGAAGATGGTCTTGGCTACACCTTC. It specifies CASSLEDGLGYTF.

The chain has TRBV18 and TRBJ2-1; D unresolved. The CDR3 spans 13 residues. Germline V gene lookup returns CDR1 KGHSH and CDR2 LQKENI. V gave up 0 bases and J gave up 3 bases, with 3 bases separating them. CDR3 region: CASSPPYYNEQFF. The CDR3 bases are TGTGCCAGCTCACCACCGTACTACAATGAGCAGTTCTTC. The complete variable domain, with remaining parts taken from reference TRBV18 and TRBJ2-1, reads NAGVMQNPRHLVRRRGQEARLRCSPMKGHSHVYWYRQLPEEGLKFMVYLQKENIIDESGMPKERFSAEFPKEGPSILRIQQVVRGDSAAYFCASSPPYYNEQFFGPGTRLTVL.

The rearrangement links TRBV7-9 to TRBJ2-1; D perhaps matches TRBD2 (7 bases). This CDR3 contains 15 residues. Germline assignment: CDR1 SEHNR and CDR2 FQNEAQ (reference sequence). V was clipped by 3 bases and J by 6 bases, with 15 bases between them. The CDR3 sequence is CASSFRGASSNEQFF. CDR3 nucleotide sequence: TGTGCCAGCAGCTTCCGGGGGGCTTCTTCCAATGAGCAGTTCTTC.

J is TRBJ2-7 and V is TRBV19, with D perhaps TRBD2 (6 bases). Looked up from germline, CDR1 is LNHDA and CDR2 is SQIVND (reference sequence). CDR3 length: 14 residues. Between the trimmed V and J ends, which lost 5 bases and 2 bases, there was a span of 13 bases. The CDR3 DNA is TGTGCCAGTAGTTCCGGGAGCCCAACCTACGAGCAGTACTTC. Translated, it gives CASSSGSPTYEQYF. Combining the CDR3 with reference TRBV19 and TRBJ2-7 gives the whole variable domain DGGITQSPKYLFRKEGQNVTLSCEQNLNHDAMYWYRQDPGQGLRLIYYSQIVNDFQKGDIAEGYSVSREKKESFPLTVTSAQKNPTAFYLCASSSGSPTYEQYFGPGTRLTVT.

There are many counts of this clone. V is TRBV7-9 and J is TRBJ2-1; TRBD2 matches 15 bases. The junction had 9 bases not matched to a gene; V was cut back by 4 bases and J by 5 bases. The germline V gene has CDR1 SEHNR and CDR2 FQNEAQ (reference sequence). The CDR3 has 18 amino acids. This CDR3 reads CASSSTGTSGRSHNEQFF. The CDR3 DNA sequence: TGTGCCAGCAGCTCTACCGGGACTAGCGGGAGGAGCCACAATGAGCAGTTCTTC.

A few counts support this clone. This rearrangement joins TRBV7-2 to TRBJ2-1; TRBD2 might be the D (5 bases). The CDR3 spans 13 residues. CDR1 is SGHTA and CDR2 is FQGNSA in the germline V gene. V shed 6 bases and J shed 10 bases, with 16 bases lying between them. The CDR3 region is CASRPTRGREQFF. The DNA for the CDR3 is TGTGCCAGCAGACCCACTAGAGGAAGGGAGCAGTTCTTC.

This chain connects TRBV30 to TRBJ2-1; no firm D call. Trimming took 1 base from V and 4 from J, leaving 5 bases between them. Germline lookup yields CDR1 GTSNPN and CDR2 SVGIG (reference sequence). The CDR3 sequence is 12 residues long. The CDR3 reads CAWSASYNEQFF. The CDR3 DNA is TGTGCCTGGAGTGCCAGTTACAATGAGCAGTTCTTC. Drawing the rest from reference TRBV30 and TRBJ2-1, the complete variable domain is SQTIHQWPATLVQPVGSPLSLECTVEGTSNPNLYWYRQAAGRGLQLLFYSVGIGQISSEVPQNLSASRPQDRQFILSSKKLLLSDSGFYLCAWSASYNEQFFGPGTRLTVL.

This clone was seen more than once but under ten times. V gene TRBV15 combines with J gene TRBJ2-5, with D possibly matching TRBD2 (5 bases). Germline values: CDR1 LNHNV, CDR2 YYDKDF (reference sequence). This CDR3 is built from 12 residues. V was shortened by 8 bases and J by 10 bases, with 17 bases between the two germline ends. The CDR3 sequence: CATQDGRGSQYF. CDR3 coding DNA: TGTGCCACCCAGGACGGGCGAGGGAGCCAGTACTTC.

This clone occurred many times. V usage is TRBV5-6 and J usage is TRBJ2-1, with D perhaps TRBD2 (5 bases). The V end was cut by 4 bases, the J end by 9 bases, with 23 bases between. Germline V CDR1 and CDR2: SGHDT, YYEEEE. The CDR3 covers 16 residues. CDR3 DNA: TGTGCCAGCAGCCCTTGGGGAGCCGGGTCGGGCGGTGAGCAGTTCTTC. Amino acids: CASSPWGAGSGGEQFF. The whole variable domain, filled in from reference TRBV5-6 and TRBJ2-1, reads DAGVTQSPTHLIKTRGQQVTLRCSPKSGHDTVSWYQQALGQGPQFIFQYYEEEERQRGNFPDRFSGHQFPNYSSELNVNALLLGDSALYLCASSPWGAGSGGEQFFGPGTRLTVL.

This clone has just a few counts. The CDR3 DNA follows: TGTGCCAGCAGCCGGGACGCCACCAATCAGCCCCAGCATTTT. Translation: CASSRDATNQPQHF. The J gene is TRBJ1-5, the V gene TRBV7-2; D might be TRBD1 (5 bases). Germline-derived CDR1 and CDR2 are SGHTA and FQGNSA. Trimming shortened V by 5 bases and J by 3 bases, and 11 bases separated the two germline ends. This CDR3 contains 14 residues.

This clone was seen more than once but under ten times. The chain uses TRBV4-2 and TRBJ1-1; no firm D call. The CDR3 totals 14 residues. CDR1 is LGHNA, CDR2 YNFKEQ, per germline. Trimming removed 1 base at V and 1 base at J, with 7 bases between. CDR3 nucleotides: TGTGCCAGCAGCCAAGGGGTTTCGAACACTGAAGCTTTCTTT. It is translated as CASSQGVSNTEAFF.

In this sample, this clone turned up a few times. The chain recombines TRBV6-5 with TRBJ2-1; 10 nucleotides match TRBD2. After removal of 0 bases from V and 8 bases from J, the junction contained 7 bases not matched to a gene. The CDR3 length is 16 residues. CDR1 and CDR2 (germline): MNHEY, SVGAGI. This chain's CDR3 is CASSYSRLAGAHEQFF. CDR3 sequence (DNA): TGTGCCAGCAGTTACTCGAGGCTAGCGGGAGCTCATGAGCAGTTCTTC.

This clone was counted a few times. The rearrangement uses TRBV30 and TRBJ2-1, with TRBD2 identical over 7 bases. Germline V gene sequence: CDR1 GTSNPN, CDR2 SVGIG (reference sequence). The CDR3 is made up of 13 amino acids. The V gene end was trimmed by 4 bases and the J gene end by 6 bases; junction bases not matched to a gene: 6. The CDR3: CAWKIAGANEQFF. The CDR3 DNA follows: TGTGCCTGGAAGATTGCGGGAGCCAATGAGCAGTTCTTC.

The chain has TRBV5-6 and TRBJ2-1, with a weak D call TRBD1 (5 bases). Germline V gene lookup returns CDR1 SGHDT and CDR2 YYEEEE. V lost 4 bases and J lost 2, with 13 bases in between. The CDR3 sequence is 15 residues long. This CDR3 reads CASSPDRIPYNEQFF. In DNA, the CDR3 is TGTGCCAGCAGCCCTGACAGAATCCCCTACAATGAGCAGTTCTTC.

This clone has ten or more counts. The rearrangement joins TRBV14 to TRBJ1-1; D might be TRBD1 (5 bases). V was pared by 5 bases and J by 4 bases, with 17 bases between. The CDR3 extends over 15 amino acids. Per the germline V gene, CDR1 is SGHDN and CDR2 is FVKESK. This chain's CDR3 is CASSAGGTRITEAFF. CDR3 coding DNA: TGTGCCAGCAGCGCCGGGGGGACCCGAATCACTGAAGCTTTCTTT.

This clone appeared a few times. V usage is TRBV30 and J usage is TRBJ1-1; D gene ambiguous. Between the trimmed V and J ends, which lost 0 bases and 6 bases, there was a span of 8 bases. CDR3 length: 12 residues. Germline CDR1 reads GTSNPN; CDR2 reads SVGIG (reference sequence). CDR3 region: CAWSVMLAEAFF. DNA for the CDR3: TGTGCCTGGAGTGTAATGTTGGCTGAAGCTTTCTTT.

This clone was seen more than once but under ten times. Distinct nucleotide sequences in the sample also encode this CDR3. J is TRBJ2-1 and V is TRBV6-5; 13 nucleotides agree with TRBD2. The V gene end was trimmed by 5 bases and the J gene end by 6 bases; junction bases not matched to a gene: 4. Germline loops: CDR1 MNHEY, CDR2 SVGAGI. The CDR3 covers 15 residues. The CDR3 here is CASSPRTSGSNEQFF. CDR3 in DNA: TGTGCCAGCAGTCCCCGGACTAGCGGGAGCAATGAGCAGTTCTTC.

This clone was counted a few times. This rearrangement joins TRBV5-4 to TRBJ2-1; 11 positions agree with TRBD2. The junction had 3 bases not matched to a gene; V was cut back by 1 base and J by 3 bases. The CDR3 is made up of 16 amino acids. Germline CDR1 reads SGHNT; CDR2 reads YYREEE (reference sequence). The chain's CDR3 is CASSLTSGGNYNEQFF. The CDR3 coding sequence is TGTGCCAGCAGCTTGACTAGCGGGGGCAACTACAATGAGCAGTTCTTC.